These 26 T cell receptor beta chains were sequenced from one sample in a study of T cell responses to AZD1222 COVID-19 vaccine. Produced via immunoSEQ multiplex PCR; TCRdb's table is partial and in-frame only. The sample lists about 110,000 clones; approximately 92% were seen once. The sample here was peripheral blood, taken on day 0 of AZD1222 vaccination. Receptor source: an adult in good health.

In this sample, this clone turned up once. The V and J genes are TRBV7-2 and TRBJ2-4, with 11 bases that match TRBD2. Trimming cost V 0 bases and J 2 bases; bases outside gene matches: 12. The CDR3 sequence is 20 residues long. Germline V CDR1 and CDR2: SGHTA, FQGNSA. The CDR3 reads CASSLAPVAGGLLSKNIQYF. The CDR3, as DNA: TGTGCCAGCAGCTTAGCCCCAGTAGCGGGGGGGCTCCTGTCCAAAAACATTCAGTACTTC. Complete variable domain (other parts from reference TRBV7-2 and TRBJ2-4): GAGVSQSPSNKVTEKGKDVELRCDPISGHTALYWYRQSLGQGLEFLIYFQGNSAPDKSGLPSDRFSAERTGGSVSTLTIQRTQQEDSAVYLCASSLAPVAGGLLSKNIQYFGAGTRLSVL.

V usage is TRBV5-1 and J usage is TRBJ2-7; 7 bases map to TRBD1. The V gene end was trimmed by 0 bases and the J gene end by 4 bases; junction bases not matched to a gene: 7. The CDR3 is 15 residues long. Germline V CDR1 and CDR2: SGHRS, YFSETQ. The CDR3 nucleotides read TGCGCCAGCAGCTTGGGGGACAGTGCCGGGTACGAGCAGTACTTC. The encoded protein is CASSLGDSAGYEQYF.

CDR3 loop: CASSPPGGTGTQYF. The CDR3 region has the DNA TGTGCCAGCTCACCACCTGGCGGGACCGGGACCCAGTACTTC. The rearrangement uses TRBV18 and TRBJ2-5; D perhaps matches TRBD2 (6 bases). Trimming took off 0 bases at V and 7 bases at J, with 12 bases between the two ends. CDR3 length: 14 amino acids. From germline, CDR1 is KGHSH and CDR2 LQKENI.

This chain connects TRBV5-1 to TRBJ1-5; no clear D. V was pared by 0 bases and J by 2 bases, with 9 bases between. The CDR3 runs 15 residues. From germline, CDR1 is SGHRS and CDR2 YFSETQ. This CDR3 reads CASSLEGVGNQPQHF. The CDR3 DNA sequence: TGCGCCAGCAGCTTGGAGGGAGTCGGCAATCAGCCCCAGCATTTT.

The chain carries TRBV7-9 and TRBJ1-4; D remains unclear. V was trimmed by 4 bases and J by 8 bases, leaving 11 bases between them. This CDR3 contains 13 residues. Germline CDR1 and CDR2: SEHNR and FQNEAQ (reference sequence). Here the CDR3 reads CASSSGSLEKLFF. Here the CDR3 DNA reads TGTGCCAGCAGCTCGGGCAGCCTGGAAAAACTGTTTTTT.

The chain recombines TRBV10-3 with TRBJ2-1, with TRBD2 identical over 9 bases. The germline CDR1 and CDR2 sequences are ENHRY and SYGVKD. V dropped 4 bases and J dropped 6; count of bases not matched to a gene: 13. This CDR3 region has 17 residues. CDR3 protein: CAISGAGGPIKGNEQFF. The CDR3 DNA reads as TGTGCCATCAGTGGAGCGGGGGGCCCAATAAAAGGCAATGAGCAGTTCTTC.

The V gene is TRBV27, the J gene TRBJ1-1, with unresolved D. Germline loops: CDR1 MNHEY, CDR2 SMNVEV (reference sequence). The CDR3 is 14 amino acids. V gave up 6 bases and J gave up 2 bases, with 13 bases separating them. CDR3 amino acids: CASRPLHLNTEAFF. The CDR3 bases are TGTGCCAGCAGGCCTCTCCACCTTAACACTGAAGCTTTCTTT.

This chain uses TRBV11-2 with TRBJ1-2, with D perhaps matching TRBD1 (6 bases). Trimming cost V 0 bases and J 4 bases, with 15 bases left between them. The CDR3 covers 16 residues. Germline-derived CDR1 and CDR2 are SGHAT and FQNNGV. This CDR3 reads CASSLEPRGGGYGYTF. The CDR3 DNA sequence: TGTGCCAGCAGCTTAGAACCCCGGGGGGGCGGCTATGGCTACACCTTC.

The rearrangement uses TRBV11-3 and TRBJ2-1; no reliable D call. This CDR3 contains 13 residues. Looked up from germline, CDR1 is SGHNT and CDR2 is YENEEA. V dropped 0 bases and J dropped 9 bases, with 9 bases sitting between them. The CDR3 loop is CASSLDRGPEQFF. CDR3 DNA sequence: TGTGCCAGCAGCTTAGATCGTGGGCCTGAGCAGTTCTTC.

The chain uses TRBV5-5 and TRBJ1-2; D possibly corresponds to TRBD1 (6 bases). The CDR3 has 14 residues. Germline CDR1 reads SGHKS; CDR2 reads YYEKEE (reference sequence). Trimming stripped 2 bases from V and 0 bases from J, with 8 bases between. The CDR3 reads CASSLGGTNYGYTF. For the CDR3, the DNA is TGTGCCAGCAGCTTAGGGGGTACTAACTATGGCTACACCTTC.

V usage is TRBV7-9 and J usage is TRBJ2-3; D is perhaps TRBD1 (5 bases). Trimming pared 5 bases from V and 0 bases from J, leaving 15 bases between. The CDR3 is 16 residues long. Germline loops: CDR1 SEHNR, CDR2 FQNEAQ (reference sequence). The CDR3 loop is CASSADRQYSTDTQYF. The CDR3 nucleotides are TGTGCCAGCAGCGCCGACCGACAGTATAGCACAGATACGCAGTATTTT.

The V gene is TRBV7-2, the J gene TRBJ1-5; 9 positions agree with TRBD1. V shed 1 base and J 7 bases; nucleotides not matched to a gene: 5. The germline gives CDR1 SGHTA, CDR2 FQGNSA. The CDR3 runs to 15 residues. CDR3 coding DNA: TGTGCCAGCAGCTTAGACAGGGGGCTGGGGCAGCCCCAGCATTTT. Translating it yields CASSLDRGLGQPQHF.

The chain has TRBV30 and TRBJ1-3; D gene uncertain. This CDR3 is 15 amino acids long. Trimming took off 0 bases at V and 0 bases at J, with 9 bases between the two ends. Germline CDR1 is GTSNPN and CDR2 is SVGIG (reference sequence). CDR3 sequence reads: CAWSVRGPSGNTIYF. The CDR3 DNA is TGTGCCTGGAGTGTACGAGGGCCCTCTGGAAACACCATATATTTT.

V and J are TRBV30 and TRBJ1-5; no clear D. This CDR3 comprises 12 residues. The V end was cut by 2 bases, the J end by 10 bases, with 12 bases between. Germline V lookup: CDR1 GTSNPN, CDR2 SVGIG (reference sequence). CDR3 sequence (DNA): TGTGCCTGGAGTCCAGGTATTGATCCCCAGCATTTT. This gives the protein CAWSPGIDPQHF.

The gene calls are TRBV3-1 (or the pseudogene TRBV3-2) and TRBJ1-5, with a weak D call TRBD1 (5 bases). The CDR3 is 16 amino acids. Germline V gives CDR1 LGHDT, CDR2 YNNKEL (reference sequence). V was trimmed by 3 bases and J by 2 bases, leaving 14 bases between them. CDR3 DNA sequence: TGTGCCAGCAGCCAGTCGAGGGCGGGGGGCAATCAGCCCCAGCATTTT. Protein sequence: CASSQSRAGGNQPQHF.

The chain uses TRBV7-2 and TRBJ2-7; TRBD2 matches at 12 bases. The CDR3 runs to 15 residues. The V segment lost 5 bases and the J segment 2 bases; nucleotides outside the gene matches: 4. Germline loops: CDR1 SGHTA, CDR2 FQGNSA. CDR3 sequence reads: CASSPRLAGAYEQYF. The CDR3, as DNA: TGTGCCAGCAGCCCCAGACTAGCGGGGGCCTACGAGCAGTACTTC.

This chain connects TRBV7-2 to TRBJ2-1, with D tentatively TRBD2 (5 bases). This CDR3 is built from 17 residues. Trimming removed 1 base at V and 5 bases at J, with 18 bases between. CDR1 is SGHTA, CDR2 FQGNSA, per germline. The CDR3 bases are TGTGCCAGCAGCTTAGGCTCGTCTAGCCTTAACCACAATGAGCAGTTCTTC. Amino acids: CASSLGSSSLNHNEQFF.

The CDR3 here is CAISDRPGNTIYF. The CDR3 DNA reads as TGTGCCATCAGTGATAGGCCCGGAAACACCATATATTTT. This chain connects TRBV10-3 to TRBJ1-3; D gene uncertain. Trimming pared 3 bases from V and 4 bases from J, leaving 7 bases between. The germline gives CDR1 ENHRY, CDR2 SYGVKD. The CDR3 is made up of 13 amino acids.

The chain combines TRBV11-3 with TRBJ2-3; perhaps TRBD1 as D (5 bases). The CDR3 loop spans 14 amino acids. Trimming shortened V by 7 bases and J by 5 bases, and 16 bases separated the two germline ends. Germline CDR1 SGHNT, CDR2 YENEEA. Written as DNA, the CDR3 is TGTGCCAGCAAACTACAGGCGTCGGGAGATACGCAGTATTTT. Protein product: CASKLQASGDTQYF.

The V call is TRBV28, the J call TRBJ2-7, with D perhaps matching TRBD1 (6 bases). This CDR3 has 12 amino acids. The ends were cut back, 11 bases at V and 0 bases at J, with 11 bases in the middle. From germline, CDR1 is MDHEN and CDR2 SYDVKM. DNA of the CDR3: TGTGCCTTTGGGACATTCTCCTACGAGCAGTACTTC. Protein sequence: CAFGTFSYEQYF.

The gene calls are TRBV7-3 and TRBJ2-3; 7 bases are a match to TRBD1. The CDR3 contains 18 residues. Trimming cost V 5 bases and J 2 bases; bases outside gene matches: 16. Germline assignment: CDR1 SGHTA and CDR2 FQGTGA. CDR3 coding DNA: TGTGCCAGCAGCCAGGGGGTGGGCCCCGCTCTCTTCACAGATACGCAGTATTTT. It codes for CASSQGVGPALFTDTQYF.

The chain couples TRBV6-6 to TRBJ2-3, with D possibly TRBD2 on 6 matching bases. Per the germline V gene, CDR1 is MNHNY and CDR2 is SVGAGI (reference sequence). CDR3 length: 16 amino acids. Trimming shortened V by 2 bases and J by 2 bases, and 14 bases separated the two germline ends. CDR3 DNA: TGTGCCAGCAGTTACGGGACTCGCACATCCACAGATACGCAGTATTTT. Translated, it gives CASSYGTRTSTDTQYF.

The rearrangement joins TRBV5-4 to TRBJ2-7; 7 nucleotides line up with TRBD1. Per the germline V gene, CDR1 is SGHNT and CDR2 is YYREEE (reference sequence). The V gene end was trimmed by 3 bases and the J gene end by 3 bases; junction bases not matched to a gene: 9. CDR3 length: 15 amino acids. CDR3 sequence reads: CASSSRDRHFYEQYF. The CDR3 DNA reads TGTGCCAGCAGCTCCCGGGACAGACACTTCTACGAGCAGTACTTC.

The chain links TRBV7-3 to TRBJ1-1, with D tentatively TRBD1 (5 bases). The CDR3 spans 13 residues. Trimming cost V 0 bases and J 10 bases, with 12 bases left between them. Germline values: CDR1 SGHTA, CDR2 FQGTGA. CDR3 region: CASSLTYPGVAFF. CDR3 nucleotide sequence: TGTGCCAGCAGCTTAACGTATCCGGGGGTAGCTTTCTTT.

The chain employs TRBV25-1 and TRBJ1-4, with D unclear. Germline loops: CDR1 MGHDK, CDR2 SYGVNS. This CDR3 comprises 15 residues. Trimming shortened V by 3 bases and J by 8 bases, and 16 bases separated the two germline ends. CDR3 in amino acids: CASSEARPSGEKLFF. Written as DNA, the CDR3 is TGTGCCAGCAGTGAGGCGAGGCCCTCGGGAGAAAAACTGTTTTTT. Variable domain in full (rest from reference TRBV25-1 and TRBJ1-4): EADIYQTPRYLVIGTGKKITLECSQTMGHDKMYWYQQDPGMELHLIHYSYGVNSTEKGDLSSESTVSRIRTEHFPLTLESARPSHTSQYLCASSEARPSGEKLFFGSGTQLSVL.

The chain employs TRBV5-6 and TRBJ2-5, with 10 bases identical to TRBD2. Trimming removed 4 bases from V and 5 bases from J; junction bases left unmatched: 8. There are 15 residues in the CDR3. Germline V gene sequence: CDR1 SGHDT, CDR2 YYEEEE. The CDR3 is CASSVPSGGAETQYF. CDR3 nucleotides: TGTGCCAGCAGCGTCCCGAGCGGGGGGGCGGAGACCCAGTACTTC.